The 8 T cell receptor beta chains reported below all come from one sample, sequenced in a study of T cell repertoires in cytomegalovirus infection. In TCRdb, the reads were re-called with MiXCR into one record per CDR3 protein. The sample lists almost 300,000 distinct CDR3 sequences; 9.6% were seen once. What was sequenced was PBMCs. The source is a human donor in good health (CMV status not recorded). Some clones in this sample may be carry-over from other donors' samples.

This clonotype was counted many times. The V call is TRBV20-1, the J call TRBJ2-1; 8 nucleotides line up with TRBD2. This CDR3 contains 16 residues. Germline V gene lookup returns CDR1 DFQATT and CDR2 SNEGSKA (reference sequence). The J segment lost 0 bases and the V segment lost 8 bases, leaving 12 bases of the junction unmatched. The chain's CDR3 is CSSWGLAGISYNEQFF. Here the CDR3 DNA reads TGCAGTTCCTGGGGGCTAGCGGGTATCTCCTACAATGAGCAGTTCTTC.

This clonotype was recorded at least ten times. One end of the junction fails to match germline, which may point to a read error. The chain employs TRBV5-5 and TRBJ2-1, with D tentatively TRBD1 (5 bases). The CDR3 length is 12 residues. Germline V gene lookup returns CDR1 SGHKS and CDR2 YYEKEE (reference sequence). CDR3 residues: CASSLDTNEQFF. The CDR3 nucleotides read TGTGCCAGCAGTTTGGACACCAATGAGCAGTTCTTC.

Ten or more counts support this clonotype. Here the CDR3 reads CSARRTATNEKLFF. Here the CDR3 DNA reads TGCAGTGCCCGCCGGACTGCAACTAATGAAAAACTGTTTTTT. The genes are TRBV20-1 and TRBJ1-4; no reliable D call. CDR3 length: 14 residues. Germline V gene lookup returns CDR1 DFQATT and CDR2 SNEGSKA (reference sequence). V gave up 6 bases and J gave up 0 bases, with 11 bases separating them.

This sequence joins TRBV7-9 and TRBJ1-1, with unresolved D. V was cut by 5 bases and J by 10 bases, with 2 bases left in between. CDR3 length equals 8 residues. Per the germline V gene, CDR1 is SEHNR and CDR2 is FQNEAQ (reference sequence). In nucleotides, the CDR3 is TGTGCCAGCAGCCCAGCTTTCTTT. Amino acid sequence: CASSPAFF.

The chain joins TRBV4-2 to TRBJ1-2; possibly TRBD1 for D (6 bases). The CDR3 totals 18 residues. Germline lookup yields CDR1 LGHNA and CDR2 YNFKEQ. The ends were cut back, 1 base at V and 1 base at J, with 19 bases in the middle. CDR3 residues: CASSQVLVGGAYNYGYTF. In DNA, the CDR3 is TGTGCCAGCAGCCAAGTTCTCGTAGGGGGAGCTTATAACTATGGCTACACCTTC.

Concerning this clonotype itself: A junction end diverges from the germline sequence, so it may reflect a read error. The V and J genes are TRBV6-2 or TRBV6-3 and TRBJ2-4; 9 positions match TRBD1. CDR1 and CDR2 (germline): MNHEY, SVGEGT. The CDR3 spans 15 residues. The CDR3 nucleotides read TGTACCAGCAGTACCGGGACAGGGATTTTAAACATTCAGTACTTC. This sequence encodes CTSSTGTGILNIQYF.

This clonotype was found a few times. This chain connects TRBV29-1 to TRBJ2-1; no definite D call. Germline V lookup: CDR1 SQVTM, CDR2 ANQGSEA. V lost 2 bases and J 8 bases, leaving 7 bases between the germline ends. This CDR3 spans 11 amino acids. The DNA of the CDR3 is TGCAGCGTTGAAACAGCTCATGAGCAGTTCTTC. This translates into CSVETAHEQFF.

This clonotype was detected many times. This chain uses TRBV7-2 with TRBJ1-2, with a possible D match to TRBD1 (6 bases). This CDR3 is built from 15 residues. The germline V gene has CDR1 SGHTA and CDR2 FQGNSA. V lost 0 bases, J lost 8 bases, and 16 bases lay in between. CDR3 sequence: CASSLAGDNLKGYTF. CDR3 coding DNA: TGTGCCAGCAGCTTAGCAGGGGACAACCTCAAAGGCTACACCTTC.